A single sample gave rise to the 19 T cell receptor beta chains below, sequenced in a study of blood T cell repertoires in COVID-19. Profiled with immunoSEQ multiplex PCR; TCRdb holds only in-frame clones, not every one. The data hold 150,000 to 200,000 clones, with roughly nine tenths observed a single time. Sequencing was carried out using peripheral blood. The origin of the receptors is a man between 18 and 35 years old who had recovered from COVID-19.

The table lists this clone with a few counts. The chain couples TRBV10-2 to TRBJ1-2; 7 positions agree with TRBD1. V shed 5 bases, J shed 2 bases, and the junction held 5 bases outside the gene matches. From germline, CDR1 is WSHSY and CDR2 SAAADI. CDR3 length: 14 residues. CDR3 in amino acids: CASSIDRENYGYTF. CDR3 DNA: TGCGCCAGCAGTATCGACAGGGAAAACTATGGCTACACCTTC.

CDR3 DNA: TGTGCCAGCAGCCCCTCGGGACAGCGAAACACCATATATTTT. This codes for CASSPSGQRNTIYF. The chain couples TRBV7-9 to TRBJ1-3; 7 bases agree with TRBD1. The length of the CDR3 is 14 residues. Germline CDR1 reads SEHNR; CDR2 reads FQNEAQ (reference sequence). Germline trimming cut 5 bases from V and 5 bases from J; bases unmatched to any gene: 6.

The rearrangement joins TRBV2 to TRBJ2-7, with D perhaps TRBD1 (5 bases). Per the germline V gene, CDR1 is SNHLY and CDR2 is FYNNEI. The CDR3 length is 14 residues. Deletions cut 6 bases from V and 2 bases from J, with 14 bases between. The CDR3 protein is CASRIDRHPYEQYF. The DNA for the CDR3 is TGTGCCAGCAGAATAGACAGACATCCCTACGAGCAGTACTTC.

This sequence joins TRBV6-5 and TRBJ1-1, with D possibly being TRBD1 (6 bases). The CDR3 is made up of 13 amino acids. V dropped 5 bases and J dropped 7 bases, with 14 bases sitting between them. Germline values: CDR1 MNHEY, CDR2 SVGAGI. The CDR3 here is CASSRGQYYEAFF. The DNA for the CDR3 is TGTGCCAGCAGTCGCGGACAGTACTATGAAGCTTTCTTT.

This clone was detected only once. This chain links TRBV5-1 with TRBJ2-2; TRBD2 matches at 9 bases. This CDR3 is 16 amino acids long. Germline V lookup: CDR1 SGHRS, CDR2 YFSETQ. The ends lost 0 bases at V and 3 bases at J; junction bases unmatched: 3. This CDR3 is CASSLVAGVDTGELFF. The CDR3 coding sequence is TGCGCCAGCAGCTTGGTAGCGGGAGTCGACACCGGGGAGCTGTTTTTT.

This sequence joins TRBV9 and TRBJ2-1, with 7 bases aligning to TRBD2. Per germline, CDR1 SGDLS and CDR2 YYNGEE. CDR3 length: 16 amino acids. V lost 4 bases, J lost 5 bases, and 12 bases stayed unmatched. The CDR3 DNA sequence: TGTGCCAGCAGCCGTTCGGCGGGAGAACTTGACAATGAGCAGTTCTTC. Its protein product is CASSRSAGELDNEQFF.

The V gene is TRBV27, the J gene TRBJ1-1; 9 positions match TRBD1. Losses at the gene ends were 5 bases for V and 4 bases for J; bases not matched to a gene: 8. Germline CDR1 reads MNHEY; CDR2 reads SMNVEV (reference sequence). The CDR3 totals 15 residues. This CDR3 reads CASSDARDRVTEAFF. Here the CDR3 DNA reads TGTGCCAGCAGTGATGCCCGGGACAGGGTCACTGAAGCTTTCTTT.

The sample holds a few counts of this clone. This rearrangement joins TRBV6-2 or TRBV6-3 to TRBJ1-1, with D perhaps matching TRBD1 (5 bases). The CDR3 consists of 13 residues. The germline V gene has CDR1 MNHEY and CDR2 SVGEGT. Deletions cut 5 bases from V and 4 bases from J, with 11 bases between. The CDR3 bases are TGTGCCAGCAGTAGGGGCGCGTTCACTGAAGCTTTCTTT. It yields the protein CASSRGAFTEAFF.

The chain has TRBV6-1 and TRBJ1-6; D might be TRBD1 (5 bases). The germline gives CDR1 MNHNS, CDR2 SASEGT. V was shortened by 5 bases and J by 10 bases, with 18 bases between the two germline ends. The CDR3 has 15 amino acids. The CDR3 loop reads CASSLLQGAESPLHF. The CDR3 DNA reads as TGTGCCAGCAGTCTACTTCAAGGGGCCGAATCACCCCTCCACTTT.

The chain joins TRBV28 to TRBJ2-7; 8 bases are a match to TRBD2. Germline values: CDR1 MDHEN, CDR2 SYDVKM. The ends lost 5 bases at V and 6 bases at J; junction bases unmatched: 9. The CDR3 spans 14 residues. The CDR3 nucleotides are TGTGCCAGCAGTCCCTTAGCGGGACTGCGCGAGCAGTACTTC. It specifies CASSPLAGLREQYF.

This clone turned up a few times. The chain joins TRBV10-2 to TRBJ1-5; 9 nucleotides match TRBD1. V lost 0 bases to trimming and J lost 4 bases; unmatched junction nucleotides: 4. Germline assignment: CDR1 WSHSY and CDR2 SAAADI. The CDR3 loop spans 16 amino acids. For the CDR3, the DNA is TGCGCCAGCAGTGAGTCTAAGGGGACAGGGAATCAGCCCCAGCATTTT. Translation: CASSESKGTGNQPQHF.

The sample holds one count of this clone. The chain combines TRBV18 with TRBJ1-3, with 7 bases identical to TRBD1. The germline gives CDR1 KGHSH, CDR2 LQKENI. CDR3 length equals 15 residues. J gave up 2 bases and V 5 bases, and 6 bases lay outside the gene matches. The CDR3 DNA reads as TGTGCCAGCTCATCCGGGACAGTCGCTGGAAACACCATATATTTT. Translating it yields CASSSGTVAGNTIYF.

The J gene is TRBJ2-7, the V gene TRBV6-5; D is perhaps TRBD1 (6 bases). The CDR3 loop spans 15 amino acids. In germline, CDR1 is MNHEY, CDR2 SVGAGI. Trimming took 0 bases from V and 2 from J, leaving 11 bases between them. The CDR3 region has the DNA TGTGCCAGCAGTTACTCGGCGAGGGGGACCTACGAGCAGTACTTC. Its protein product is CASSYSARGTYEQYF.

CDR3 residues: CSVVGHTNTGELFF. The CDR3 coding sequence is TGCAGCGTTGTGGGACATACGAACACCGGGGAGCTGTTTTTT. The rearrangement joins TRBV29-1 to TRBJ2-2; weak D call: TRBD1 (6 bases). Germline V gene lookup returns CDR1 SQVTM and CDR2 ANQGSEA. Trimming removed 4 bases from V and 0 bases from J, with 9 bases in between. The CDR3 contains 14 residues.

The CDR3 here is CSASGRVDGYTF. CDR3 in DNA: TGCAGTGCTAGTGGCAGGGTGGATGGCTACACCTTC. V usage is TRBV20-1 and J usage is TRBJ1-2; D may be TRBD1 (5 bases). CDR1 and CDR2 (germline): DFQATT, SNEGSKA (reference sequence). Deletions cut 3 bases from V and 6 bases from J, with 11 bases between. The CDR3 is made up of 12 amino acids.

V usage is TRBV4-3 and J usage is TRBJ1-5; D remains unclear. The CDR3 is 16 amino acids. Trimming removed 4 bases from V and 4 bases from J, with 17 bases in between. Per the germline V gene, CDR1 is LGHNA and CDR2 is YSLEER. CDR3 nucleotides: TGCGCCAGCAGCCTTTCTTACGGGGATTTTAATCAGCCCCAGCATTTT. Translated: CASSLSYGDFNQPQHF.

V is TRBV28 and J is TRBJ2-3; maybe TRBD2 (6 bases). Per the germline V gene, CDR1 is MDHEN and CDR2 is SYDVKM. V was trimmed by 3 bases and J by 1 base, leaving 14 bases between them. The CDR3 covers 16 residues. CDR3 in DNA: TGTGCCAGCAGTTTTATGGAGGGCCGAGGCACAGATACGCAGTATTTT. Protein: CASSFMEGRGTDTQYF.

The V call is TRBV10-3, the J call TRBJ1-1; no reliable D call. CDR1 ENHRY and CDR2 SYGVKD come from the germline V gene. This CDR3 region has 15 residues. V lost 3 bases and J 2 bases, leaving 13 bases between the germline ends. CDR3 bases: TGTGCCATCAGTGACGGATTAACGGGTAACACTGAAGCTTTCTTT. The encoded protein is CAISDGLTGNTEAFF.

This clone was found once. The chain uses TRBV24-1 and TRBJ2-1; 7 bases are a match to TRBD2. The CDR3 contains 16 residues. V was clipped by 4 bases and J by 5 bases; unmatched bases: 10. Germline assignment: CDR1 KGHDR and CDR2 SFDVKD. CDR3 region: CATSDPRGRLNNEQFF. The CDR3, as DNA: TGTGCCACCAGTGACCCGCGGGGGAGGCTTAACAATGAGCAGTTCTTC.